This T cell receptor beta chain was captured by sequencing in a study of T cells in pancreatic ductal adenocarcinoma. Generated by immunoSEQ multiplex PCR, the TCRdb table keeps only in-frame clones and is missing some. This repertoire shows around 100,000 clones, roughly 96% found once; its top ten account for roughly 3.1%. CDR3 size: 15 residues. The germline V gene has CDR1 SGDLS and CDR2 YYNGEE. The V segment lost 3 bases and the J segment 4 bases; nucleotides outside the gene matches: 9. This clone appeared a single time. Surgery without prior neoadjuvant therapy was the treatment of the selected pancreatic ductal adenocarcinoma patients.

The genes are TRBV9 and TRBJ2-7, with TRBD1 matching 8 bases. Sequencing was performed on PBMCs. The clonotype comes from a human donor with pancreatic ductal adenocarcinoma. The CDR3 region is CASSGEDRAGYEQYF. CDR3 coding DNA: TGTGCCAGCAGCGGGGAGGACAGGGCGGGTTACGAGCAGTACTTC.